These T cell receptor beta chains were read from a single sample in a study of STAT5B mutations in CD4+ large granular lymphocyte leukemia. Using immunoSEQ multiplex PCR, the repertoire was profiled, and TCRdb retains in-frame clones only, with some absent. The repertoire includes about 34,000 clones, around 80% of them detected once, and about 2.5% sits in the top ten. The specimen sequenced was CD4+ T cells from blood buffy coats. These TCRs come from a human donor in good health. CDR3s include the opening cysteine and the closing phenylalanine or tryptophan.

j_call: TRBJ1-1; v_call: TRBV28; cdr3_aa: CASSFGTTTEAFF
j_call: TRBJ1-2; v_call: TRBV6-6; cdr3_aa: CASSYSGTDYGYTF
j_call: TRBJ1-1; v_call: TRBV6-5; cdr3_aa: CASSYLGPTAEAFF
j_call: TRBJ2-2; v_call: TRBV19; cdr3_aa: CASSPFRDRGDTGELFF
j_call: TRBJ2-1; v_call: TRBV6-5; cdr3_aa: CASGAGTVYNEQFF
j_call: TRBJ1-4; v_call: TRBV6-6; cdr3_aa: CASSPGEKLFF
j_call: TRBJ1-6; v_call: TRBV5-1; cdr3_aa: CASSLAGYNSPLHF
j_call: TRBJ1-1; v_call: TRBV19; cdr3_aa: CASSINAPGPNTEAFF
j_call: TRBJ2-2; v_call: TRBV2; cdr3_aa: CASRYREPPTGELFF
j_call: TRBJ2-7; v_call: TRBV6-6; cdr3_aa: CASSYSASGSPYEQYF
j_call: TRBJ1-5; v_call: TRBV7-9; cdr3_aa: CASSLPGANQPQHF
j_call: TRBJ1-5; v_call: TRBV30; cdr3_aa: CAWSPGQGFVRNQPQHF
j_call: TRBJ1-1; v_call: TRBV7-9; cdr3_aa: CASSLGVSGSADTEAFF
j_call: TRBJ1-5; v_call: TRBV27; cdr3_aa: CASSLDDRVNQPQHF
j_call: .; v_call: TRBV9; cdr3_aa: CASSVATGLSYEQYF
j_call: TRBJ2-3; v_call: TRBV5-1; cdr3_aa: CASSRWTTTDTQYF
j_call: TRBJ1-5; v_call: TRBV6-4; cdr3_aa: CASSLQSGQPQHF
j_call: TRBJ2-7; v_call: TRBV4-1; cdr3_aa: CASSESPGLEPYEQYF
j_call: TRBJ2-7; v_call: TRBV11-1; cdr3_aa: CASSLDSPYEQYF
j_call: TRBJ1-2; v_call: TRBV18; cdr3_aa: CASSPGRERAGYGYTF
j_call: TRBJ2-5; v_call: TRBV11-2; cdr3_aa: CASSRGTSGNQETQYF
j_call: TRBJ1-2; v_call: TRBV5-1; cdr3_aa: CASSLGAQTGGPPGYTF
j_call: TRBJ1-2; v_call: TRBV29-1; cdr3_aa: CSVKGRISNYGYTF
j_call: TRBJ1-2; v_call: TRBV6-1; cdr3_aa: CASREEGWGYYGYTF
j_call: TRBJ2-2; v_call: TRBV10-2; cdr3_aa: CASSEGRGNTGELFF
j_call: TRBJ2-1; v_call: TRBV11-3; cdr3_aa: CASSLGGRATNEQFF
j_call: TRBJ1-1; v_call: TRBV11-2; cdr3_aa: CASSLAGEMNTEAFF
j_call: TRBJ1-1; v_call: TRBV6-5; cdr3_aa: CASKGQMNTEAFF
j_call: TRBJ2-1; v_call: TRBV5-4; cdr3_aa: CASSLGLAGDNEQFF
j_call: TRBJ2-7; v_call: TRBV14; cdr3_aa: CASSLGLAISYEQYF
j_call: TRBJ1-1; v_call: TRBV4-2; cdr3_aa: CASSQAGGTWPRAFF
j_call: TRBJ1-2; v_call: TRBV6-5; cdr3_aa: CASSSGNIGYTF
j_call: TRBJ2-2; v_call: TRBV29-1; cdr3_aa: CSSRVSTGELFF
j_call: TRBJ2-1; v_call: TRBV9; cdr3_aa: CASRGGEEQFF
j_call: TRBJ2-7; v_call: TRBV4-2; cdr3_aa: CASSQGLAGGPSYEQYF
j_call: TRBJ1-2; v_call: TRBV5-1; cdr3_aa: CASSLEAGSSNYGYTF
j_call: TRBJ1-2; v_call: TRBV5-6; cdr3_aa: CASSLQGTGGYTF
j_call: TRBJ1-2; v_call: TRBV7-2; cdr3_aa: CASSLAGMARGRANYGYTF
j_call: TRBJ1-4; v_call: TRBV19; cdr3_aa: CASSIGGQEKLFF
j_call: TRBJ2-7; v_call: TRBV20-1; cdr3_aa: CSAIRDYEQYF
j_call: TRBJ2-1; v_call: TRBV2; cdr3_aa: CASSGTGGPNEQFF